These 11 T cell receptor beta chains originate from one sample sequenced in a study of OX40 agonist ivuxolimab in advanced cancers. Profiling relied on immunoSEQ multiplex PCR, and the TCRdb table lists in-frame clones only, not all of them. The table has tens of thousands of clones, 82% seen once. This sample comprised CD4+ or CD8+ T cells sorted from blood, obtained in a trial of the OX40 agonist ivuxolimab. Receptors were obtained from an adult with an advanced solid tumor such as melanoma, head and neck, liver or kidney cancer.

This clone appeared a few times. The V call is TRBV19, the J call TRBJ2-7; 7 positions match TRBD1. The germline V gene encodes CDR1 LNHDA and CDR2 SQIVND (reference sequence). This CDR3 is 13 amino acids long. V lost 4 bases and J lost 2; bases outside the gene matches: 2. This CDR3 reads CASSKGATYEQYF. CDR3 sequence (DNA): TGTGCCAGTAGTAAGGGGGCGACCTACGAGCAGTACTTC.

The chain uses TRBV9 and TRBJ1-4, with unresolved D. CDR3 length: 17 residues. CDR1 is SGDLS and CDR2 is YYNGEE in the germline V gene. The V end was cut by 0 bases, the J end by 4 bases, with 16 bases between. CDR3 residues: CASSVGSVGDINEKLFF. In nucleotides, the CDR3 is TGTGCCAGCAGCGTAGGGTCGGTCGGGGATATTAATGAAAAACTGTTTTTT.

The V and J genes are TRBV6-5 and TRBJ2-5, with D tentatively TRBD1 (6 bases). Trimming left V 0 bases short and J 5 bases short, with 16 bases between. Germline V gives CDR1 MNHEY, CDR2 SVGAGI. This CDR3 is built from 16 residues. Written as DNA, the CDR3 is TGTGCCAGCAGTTACTCGAGGACAGACACGATGGAGACCCAGTACTTC. Amino acids: CASSYSRTDTMETQYF.

Worth noting for this clone: This clone may be a read error of a much larger clone one base away. The chain has TRBV28 and TRBJ1-2; weak D call: TRBD1 (5 bases). Deletions cut 6 bases from V and 3 bases from J, with 8 bases between. The CDR3 has 12 residues. CDR1 and CDR2 (germline): MDHEN, SYDVKM. The CDR3 spells CASSVTDYGYTF. The DNA of the CDR3 is TGTGCCAGCAGCGTGACAGACTATGGCTACACCTTC.

V and J are TRBV6-6 and TRBJ1-2; possibly TRBD1 for D (5 bases). There are 11 residues in the CDR3. Germline-derived CDR1 and CDR2 are MNHNY and SVGAGI (reference sequence). Trimming removed 5 bases from V and 5 bases from J, with 6 bases in between. CDR3 in DNA: TGTGCCAGCAGTAAGGGGTATGGCTACACCTTC. Translated: CASSKGYGYTF.

The chain's CDR3 is CASSSGGQGNTGELFF. DNA of the CDR3: TGCGCCAGCAGCTCAGGGGGGCAGGGGAACACCGGGGAGCTGTTTTTT. The chain recombines TRBV5-1 with TRBJ2-2; D may be TRBD1 (7 bases). V was cut by 3 bases and J by 1 base, with 13 bases left in between. Per germline, CDR1 SGHRS and CDR2 YFSETQ. CDR3 length: 16 amino acids.

In this sample, this clone turned up once. The chain links TRBV14 to TRBJ1-1; weak D call: TRBD1 (5 bases). This CDR3 has 15 amino acids. The V gene's germline CDR1 is SGHDN and CDR2 FVKESK. V lost 4 bases and J lost 1, with 13 bases in between. CDR3 in amino acids: CASSRSGHQNTEAFF. In DNA form, the CDR3 reads TGTGCCAGCAGCCGCTCAGGACACCAGAACACTGAAGCTTTCTTT.

This chain links TRBV19 with TRBJ2-1; TRBD2 is a possible D gene (7 bases). Germline V gene lookup returns CDR1 LNHDA and CDR2 SQIVND (reference sequence). There are 12 residues in the CDR3. V was clipped by 7 bases and J by 8 bases, with 12 bases between them. The CDR3 DNA is TGTGCCAGTAACCCGGGGGGCGATGAGCAGTTCTTC. Translating it yields CASNPGGDEQFF.

This chain joins TRBV28 and TRBJ2-5; TRBD2 agrees at 7 bases. Germline trimming cut 2 bases from V and 6 bases from J; bases unmatched to any gene: 12. CDR3 length equals 16 residues. Germline loops: CDR1 MDHEN, CDR2 SYDVKM. The CDR3 DNA reads TGTGCCAGCAGTTTAAGGCTAGCGGTCCGGGAGAAGACCCAGTACTTC. It codes for CASSLRLAVREKTQYF.

V and J are TRBV7-9 and TRBJ2-5; D is unresolved. V was clipped by 5 bases and J by 0 bases, with 7 bases between them. The CDR3 extends over 13 amino acids. Germline loops: CDR1 SEHNR, CDR2 FQNEAQ (reference sequence). The CDR3 loop is CASSLENQETQYF. The CDR3 nucleotides read TGTGCCAGCAGCCTGGAGAACCAAGAGACCCAGTACTTC.

The chain combines TRBV6-5 with TRBJ2-7; D remains ambiguous. CDR3 length: 11 residues. The V gene's germline CDR1 is MNHEY and CDR2 SVGAGI. V gave up 7 bases and J gave up 5 bases, with 9 bases separating them. CDR3: CASTDLDEQYF. Here the CDR3 DNA reads TGTGCCAGCACCGACCTGGACGAGCAGTACTTC.